The clone carrying this TCR beta chain was detected many times. Its antigen is not known. No patient had received any treatment before thyroid surgery. The sample originates from a study of metastatic and nonmetastatic thyroid tumors. Study details: Repertoires from blood and tumor or nodule tissue of malignant and benign thyroid patients were compared.

Authors' data handling: What underpinned the distant-metastasis classifier for papillary thyroid cancer was the set of CDR3 differences across clinicopathological groups. TCRdb re-called the PCR reads through MiXCR. These V and J calls are TCRdb output, not the study's own analysis. The data show roughly 16,000 clones, approximately 30% seen once. V gave up 3 bases and J gave up 6 bases; unmatched junction bases: 8. Germline-derived CDR1 and CDR2 are MDHEN and SYDVKM. The length of the CDR3 is 15 residues. Whole-study results and caveats: Reportedly, malignant thyroid tumors had significantly higher TCR beta diversity than benign nodules, in blood and tumor.

This sequence joins TRBV28 and TRBJ1-1; TRBD1 agrees at 9 bases. This TCR was sampled from a male donor with papillary thyroid cancer or a benign thyroid nodule (not recorded which). Some clones in this sample may be carry-over from other donors' samples. The sequencing sample was made of tumor tissue. The CDR3 DNA follows: TGTGCCAGCAGTTTTACGGGACAGGGATCCGCTGAAGCTTTCTTT. Translated, it gives CASSFTGQGSAEAFF.